This entry describes one T cell receptor (beta chain). The CDR3 spans 15 residues. Trimming cost V 3 bases and J 6 bases, with 18 bases left between them. Germline V CDR1 and CDR2: SGHRS, YFSETQ. The entry originates in a study of blood T cell repertoires in COVID-19. Assay: immunoSEQ multiplex PCR; the TCRdb copy retains only in-frame clones and omits some. The sample carries about 300,000 clones, under 90% recorded once. This clonotype was sampled from a woman between 45 and 60 years old who had been exposed to COVID-19. This chain connects TRBV5-1 to TRBJ1-2; D is unclear. The sample consisted of PBMCs or T cells enriched from blood (not recorded which). The CDR3 spells CASSSRDVPTDGYTF. The CDR3 region has the DNA TGCGCCAGCAGCTCTCGGGATGTGCCCACGGATGGCTACACCTTC.